This passage covers 22 T cell receptor beta chains from one sample sequenced in a study of shared clonotypes between healthy human individuals. Using immunoSEQ multiplex PCR, the repertoire was profiled, and TCRdb retains in-frame clones only, with some absent. This table has 2 million to 2.5 million clones, approximately 90% appearing once. Sequenced material: naive CD4+ T cells from PBMCs. Subset in this sample: CD45RA+ positively selected. The receptor set was obtained from a man younger than 35 in good health. Some clones in this sample may be carry-over from other donors' samples.

V gene TRBV27 combines with J gene TRBJ1-3; 7 bases are shared with TRBD1. The J segment lost 1 base and the V segment lost 5 bases, leaving 8 bases of the junction unmatched. The CDR3 covers 16 residues. Germline V lookup: CDR1 MNHEY, CDR2 SMNVEV (reference sequence). CDR3 nucleotides: TGTGCCAGCAGTCCCAGATCCAGGGGGTCTGGAAACACCATATATTTT. Amino acids: CASSPRSRGSGNTIYF.

The chain has TRBV18 and TRBJ1-2; a possible D gene is TRBD1 (6 bases). The length of the CDR3 is 13 residues. The germline V and J ends were trimmed by 3 bases and 6 bases, with 11 bases remaining between them. Germline V gives CDR1 KGHSH, CDR2 LQKENI. The chain's CDR3 is CASSPRAGDGYTF. The CDR3 bases are TGTGCCAGCTCACCCCGAGCAGGGGATGGCTACACCTTC.

This chain links TRBV28 with TRBJ2-3, with 8 bases fitting TRBD2. Germline CDR1 is MDHEN and CDR2 is SYDVKM. The V gene end was trimmed by 1 base and the J gene end by 2 bases; junction bases not matched to a gene: 5. The CDR3 totals 16 residues. The CDR3 sequence: CASSLLSGRITDTQYF. Here the CDR3 DNA reads TGTGCCAGCAGTTTATTAAGCGGGAGAATCACAGATACGCAGTATTTT.

This chain uses TRBV6-6 with TRBJ1-6; 7 bases are shared with TRBD1. Germline V gene data show CDR1 as MNHNY and CDR2 as SVGAGI (reference sequence). V shed 5 bases and J 9 bases; nucleotides not matched to a gene: 10. The CDR3 extends over 15 amino acids. The CDR3 sequence is CASSKGTDVFSPLHF. DNA of the CDR3: TGTGCCAGCAGTAAAGGGACAGACGTCTTTTCACCCCTCCACTTT.

The V and J genes are TRBV13 and TRBJ1-2, with 8 bases identical to TRBD1. V trimming: 4 bases; J trimming: 8 bases; junction bases outside the gene matches: 3. The CDR3 consists of 12 residues. Germline CDR1 and CDR2: PRHDT and FYEKMQ (reference sequence). This chain's CDR3 is CASSWTGQGYTF. The CDR3 DNA reads as TGTGCCAGCAGCTGGACAGGGCAGGGCTACACCTTC.

This clone has only one observation. This sequence joins TRBV18 and TRBJ2-7; D is ambiguous. The length of the CDR3 is 13 residues. Looked up from germline, CDR1 is KGHSH and CDR2 is LQKENI. V shed 2 bases and J shed 9 bases, with 14 bases lying between them. The CDR3: CASSPSQTDWQYF. CDR3 DNA: TGTGCCAGCTCACCATCCCAGACCGATTGGCAGTACTTC. The full variable domain, its missing parts supplied by reference TRBV18 and TRBJ2-7, is NAGVMQNPRHLVRRRGQEARLRCSPMKGHSHVYWYRQLPEEGLKFMVYLQKENIIDESGMPKERFSAEFPKEGPSILRIQQVVRGDSAAYFCASSPSQTDWQYFGPGTRLTVT.

The chain combines TRBV29-1 with TRBJ2-1; D uncertain. Germline CDR1 is SQVTM and CDR2 is ANQGSEA. The germline V and J ends were trimmed by 7 bases and 4 bases, with 11 bases remaining between them. The CDR3 runs 12 residues. In nucleotides, the CDR3 is TGCAGCGCCAACCACCCATACAATGAGCAGTTCTTC. It specifies CSANHPYNEQFF.

This chain connects TRBV6-5 to TRBJ2-2; 10 positions match TRBD1. Germline V CDR1 and CDR2: MNHEY, SVGAGI. V lost 6 bases, J lost 7 bases, and 8 bases stayed unmatched. The CDR3 consists of 15 residues. As DNA, the CDR3 is TGTGCCAGCAGATACACCGGGACAGGGGTCGGGGAGCTGTTTTTT. Its protein is CASRYTGTGVGELFF.

This clone was recorded once. V is TRBV14 and J is TRBJ1-4, with D uncertain. Germline values: CDR1 SGHDN, CDR2 FVKESK. This CDR3 is 13 amino acids long. The V end was cut by 5 bases, the J end by 15 bases, with 19 bases between. The CDR3 bases are TGTGCCAGCAGCAAAGGACCCGTCGAGAAGATGTTTTTT. This sequence encodes CASSKGPVEKMFF. Drawing the rest from reference TRBV14 and TRBJ1-4, the complete variable domain is EAGVTQFPSHSVIEKGQTVTLRCDPISGHDNLYWYRRVMGKEIKFLLHFVKESKQDESGMPNNRFLAERTGGTYSTLKVQPAELEDSGVYFCASSKGPVEKMFFGSGTQLSVL.

The rearrangement uses TRBV19 and TRBJ1-6, with D perhaps TRBD1 (6 bases). V was cut by 4 bases and J by 6 bases, with 19 bases left in between. The germline CDR1 and CDR2 sequences are LNHDA and SQIVND (reference sequence). The CDR3 is made up of 17 amino acids. The CDR3 region is CASSTPGLRGGNSPLHF. CDR3 nucleotides: TGTGCCAGTAGTACCCCCGGCTTACGAGGGGGTAATTCACCCCTCCACTTT.

This clone was found a few times. At the DNA level, this CDR3 is encoded by other sequences in the same sample as well. The V and J genes are TRBV7-9 and TRBJ1-1; D is uncertain. Germline CDR1 SEHNR, CDR2 FQNEAQ (reference sequence). This CDR3 spans 13 amino acids. V dropped 5 bases and J dropped 1 base, with 8 bases sitting between them. CDR3 loop: CASSVTTNTEAFF. DNA of the CDR3: TGTGCCAGCAGCGTAACAACGAACACTGAAGCTTTCTTT.

In its sample, this clone was seen a few times. The chain links TRBV5-1 to TRBJ1-4; possible D gene TRBD1, 5 bases. The CDR3 has 16 amino acids. Trimming took 4 bases from V and 0 from J, leaving 13 bases between them. The germline V gene encodes CDR1 SGHRS and CDR2 YFSETQ. This CDR3 reads CASSKDGHATNEKLFF. CDR3 sequence (DNA): TGCGCCAGCAGCAAGGACGGACATGCAACTAATGAAAAACTGTTTTTT. The variable domain in full, with the rest retrieved from reference TRBV5-1 and TRBJ1-4, is KAGVTQTPRYLIKTRGQQVTLSCSPISGHRSVSWYQQTPGQGLQFLFEYFSETQRNKGNFPGRFSGRQFSNSRSEMNVSTLELGDSALYLCASSKDGHATNEKLFFGSGTQLSVL.

This clone was counted a few times. V usage is TRBV9 and J usage is TRBJ1-1; D remains unclear. Looked up from germline, CDR1 is SGDLS and CDR2 is YYNGEE. Trimming shortened V by 7 bases and J by 6 bases, and 16 bases separated the two germline ends. CDR3 length: 13 amino acids. For the CDR3, the DNA is TGTGCCAGCGGTAATCCCGGGCGGGCTGAAGCTTTCTTT. Protein product: CASGNPGRAEAFF.

The chain combines TRBV5-1 with TRBJ2-6; perhaps TRBD2 as D (6 bases). Germline loops: CDR1 SGHRS, CDR2 YFSETQ. Trimming stripped 0 bases from V and 12 bases from J, with 10 bases between. CDR3 length: 13 residues. The CDR3 is CASSLDGRTVLTF. As DNA, the CDR3 is TGCGCCAGCAGCTTGGACGGGAGAACCGTCCTGACTTTC.

The chain employs TRBV9 and TRBJ1-2; 10 bases fit TRBD1. CDR1 is SGDLS, CDR2 YYNGEE, per germline. The CDR3 runs 14 residues. V shed 6 bases and J 6 bases; nucleotides not matched to a gene: 8. The CDR3 is CASTMTGGDNGYTF. The CDR3 coding sequence is TGTGCCAGCACCATGACAGGGGGCGACAATGGCTACACCTTC.

The chain couples TRBV9 to TRBJ1-3; D not certain. This CDR3 is built from 16 residues. Germline V gene sequence: CDR1 SGDLS, CDR2 YYNGEE. Trimming removed 0 bases at V and 0 bases at J, with 10 bases between. The CDR3 DNA reads as TGTGCCAGCAGCGTAGAATCGGAACTCTCTGGAAACACCATATATTTT. Translating gives CASSVESELSGNTIYF.

The chain is built from TRBV5-1 and TRBJ2-5, with D uncertain. The CDR3 covers 13 residues. The germline V and J ends were trimmed by 3 bases and 5 bases, with 11 bases remaining between them. The germline CDR1 and CDR2 sequences are SGHRS and YFSETQ. The CDR3 DNA sequence: TGCGCCAGCAGCTGGAGTAGAGGCGAGACCCAGTACTTC. Translation: CASSWSRGETQYF. The whole variable domain, remainder taken from reference TRBV5-1 and TRBJ2-5, is KAGVTQTPRYLIKTRGQQVTLSCSPISGHRSVSWYQQTPGQGLQFLFEYFSETQRNKGNFPGRFSGRQFSNSRSEMNVSTLELGDSALYLCASSWSRGETQYFGPGTRLLVL.

This chain joins TRBV15 and TRBJ2-3; TRBD1 matches at 10 bases. The CDR3 has 19 residues. V was clipped by 5 bases and J by 3 bases; unmatched bases: 17. Germline V CDR1 and CDR2: LNHNV, YYDKDF (reference sequence). CDR3 DNA sequence: TGTGCCACCAGCCCTGGGAGGGGCTGGGACAGGGGTCGTACAGATACGCAGTATTTT. Protein: CATSPGRGWDRGRTDTQYF.

The V call is TRBV5-1, the J call TRBJ1-1; 7 bases line up with TRBD1. The CDR3 consists of 16 residues. With 4 bases clipped from V and 4 bases from J, the junction kept 13 bases outside the gene matches. The germline CDR1 and CDR2 sequences are SGHRS and YFSETQ. DNA for the CDR3: TGCGCCAGCAGCGCCCAATCGACAGGGCCTGGCACTGAAGCTTTCTTT. Protein: CASSAQSTGPGTEAFF.

A word on this clone: The sample contains more than one DNA sequence encoding this CDR3. The rearrangement links TRBV6-1 to TRBJ1-2; no reliable D call. The CDR3 extends over 13 amino acids. Trimming shortened V by 2 bases and J by 2 bases, and 6 bases separated the two germline ends. Germline-derived CDR1 and CDR2 are MNHNS and SASEGT. The CDR3 DNA follows: TGTGCCAGCAGTGAACGGGAAAACTATGGCTACACCTTC. Amino acids: CASSERENYGYTF.

This chain uses TRBV28 with TRBJ2-2, with 9 positions matching TRBD2. The J segment lost 4 bases and the V segment lost 6 bases, leaving 12 bases of the junction unmatched. The germline gives CDR1 MDHEN, CDR2 SYDVKM. The CDR3 loop spans 17 amino acids. In DNA, the CDR3 is TGTGCCAGCAGCGCAGTAACTATAGCGGGAGTCACCGGGGAGCTGTTTTTT. Translated: CASSAVTIAGVTGELFF.

The V call is TRBV29-1, the J call TRBJ2-5; D gene unclear. Germline CDR1 is SQVTM and CDR2 is ANQGSEA. The CDR3 is 14 amino acids. With 6 bases removed from V and 2 bases from J, the gap between germline ends came to 16 bases. CDR3 in DNA: TGCAGCGTATACTGGGCCCTCGGGCAAGAGACCCAGTACTTC. This codes for CSVYWALGQETQYF.